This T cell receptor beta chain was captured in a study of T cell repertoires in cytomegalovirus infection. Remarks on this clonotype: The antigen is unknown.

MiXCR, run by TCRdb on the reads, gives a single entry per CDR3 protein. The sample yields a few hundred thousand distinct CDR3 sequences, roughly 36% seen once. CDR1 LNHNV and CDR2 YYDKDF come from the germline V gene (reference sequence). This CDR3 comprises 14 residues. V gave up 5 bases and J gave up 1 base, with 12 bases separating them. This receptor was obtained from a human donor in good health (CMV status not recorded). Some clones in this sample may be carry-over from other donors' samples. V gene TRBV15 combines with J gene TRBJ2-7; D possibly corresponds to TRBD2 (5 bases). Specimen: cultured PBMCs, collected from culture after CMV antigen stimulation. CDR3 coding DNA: TGTGCCACCAGCCGCTTTCCGGGATCCTACGAGCAGTACGTC. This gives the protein CATSRFPGSYEQYV.